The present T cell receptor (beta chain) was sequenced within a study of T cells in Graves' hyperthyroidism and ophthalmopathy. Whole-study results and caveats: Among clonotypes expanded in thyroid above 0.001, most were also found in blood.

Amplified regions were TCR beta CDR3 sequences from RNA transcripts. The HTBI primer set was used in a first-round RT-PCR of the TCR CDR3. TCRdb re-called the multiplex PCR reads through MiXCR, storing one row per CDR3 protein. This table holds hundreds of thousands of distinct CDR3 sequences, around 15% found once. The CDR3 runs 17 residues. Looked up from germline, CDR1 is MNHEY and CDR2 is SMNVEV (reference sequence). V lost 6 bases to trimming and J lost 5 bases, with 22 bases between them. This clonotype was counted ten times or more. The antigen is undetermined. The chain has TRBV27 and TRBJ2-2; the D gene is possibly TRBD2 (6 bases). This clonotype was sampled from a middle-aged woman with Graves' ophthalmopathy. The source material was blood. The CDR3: CASSPQLLAMGTGELFF. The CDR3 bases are TGTGCCAGCAGCCCCCAATTACTAGCAATGGGAACCGGGGAGCTGTTTTTT.